The TCR beta chain described here comes from a study of tumor T cells in aggressive B-cell lymphoma. Germline-derived CDR1 and CDR2 are SGDLS and YYNGEE. This CDR3 contains 14 residues. V shed 4 bases, J shed 2 bases, and the junction held 2 bases outside the gene matches. Assay used: immunoSEQ multiplex PCR; TCRdb lists only in-frame clones, some missing. The table shows 400 to 600 clones, with roughly 90% occurring only once. The sequenced sample was tumor tissue. V and J are TRBV9 and TRBJ2-7; TRBD1 matches at 11 bases. The receptor was isolated from an adult with diffuse large B cell lymphoma. CDR3 sequence reads: CASSQGQGAYEQYF. CDR3 bases: TGTGCCAGCAGCCAGGGACAGGGGGCCTACGAGCAGTACTTC.